The 6 T cell receptor beta chains below come from one sample, sequenced in a study of T cells after somatic rescue of genetic block (dated by TCRdb to the early 2020s). Libraries were constructed by the immunoSEQ multiplex PCR assay. The table was pulled from immuneACCESS by TCRdb, which kept in-frame rearrangements only. Such tables lose some clones; where checked, under half of the loss comes from unresolved V genes, and the rest has no known cause. The sample includes roughly 120,000 clones, with 75% to 95% observed a single time. The ten largest clones add up to around 1.5% of the sample. Sequenced: peripheral blood mononuclear cells (PBMCs). The receptors here all came from a woman aged 18-30 years.

The V and J genes are TRBV6-1 and TRBJ1-2; no clear D. There are 12 residues in the CDR3. Trimming stripped 8 bases from V and 6 bases from J, with 13 bases between. Germline-derived CDR1 and CDR2 are MNHNS and SASEGT. The CDR3, as DNA: TGTGCCAGCGTGGGGTTCCCGGATGGCTACACCTTC. It translates to CASVGFPDGYTF.

This chain links TRBV9 with TRBJ2-6; TRBD1 might be the D (5 bases). V was shortened by 3 bases and J by 4 bases, with 14 bases between the two germline ends. The germline V gene encodes CDR1 SGDLS and CDR2 YYNGEE. The CDR3 has 16 amino acids. CDR3 sequence: CASSAQTATGANVLTF. Written as DNA, the CDR3 is TGTGCCAGCAGCGCTCAGACAGCGACGGGGGCCAACGTCCTGACTTTC.

This chain links TRBV7-4 with TRBJ1-5; 7 bases match TRBD1. J was trimmed by 6 bases and V by 5 bases; bases with no gene match: 10. This CDR3 has 15 amino acids. Germline CDR1 SGHVT, CDR2 SQSDAQ. CDR3 DNA sequence: TGTGCCAGCAGCCGCCTCCAGGGGGGCGGTCAGCCCCAGCATTTT. Translated, it gives CASSRLQGGGQPQHF.

The table lists this clone with a few counts. The chain joins TRBV7-6 to TRBJ1-1, with TRBD1 as a possible D gene (5 bases). Germline-derived CDR1 and CDR2 are SGHVS and FNYEAQ. V was clipped by 5 bases and J by 7 bases, with 14 bases between them. This CDR3 region has 13 residues. CDR3 in amino acids: CASSIVGDGEAFF. For the CDR3, the DNA is TGTGCCAGCAGCATAGTGGGGGATGGTGAAGCTTTCTTT. Looking up the rest from reference TRBV7-6 and TRBJ1-1 gives the full variable domain: GAGVSQSPRYKVTKRGQDVALRCDPISGHVSLYWYRQALGQGPEFLTYFNYEAQQDKSGLPNDRFSAERPEGSISTLTIQRTEQRDSAMYRCASSIVGDGEAFFGQGTRLTVV.

The V gene is TRBV15, the J gene TRBJ1-4; perhaps TRBD1 as D (6 bases). The length of the CDR3 is 15 residues. V shed 3 bases and J shed 5 bases, with 13 bases lying between them. Germline CDR1 LNHNV, CDR2 YYDKDF (reference sequence). The CDR3 region is CATSSAGTRNEKLFF. The CDR3 nucleotides are TGTGCCACCAGCAGCGCCGGGACAAGGAATGAAAAACTGTTTTTT. The full variable domain, completed using reference TRBV15 and TRBJ1-4, is DAMVIQNPRYQVTQFGKPVTLSCSQTLNHNVMYWYQQKSSQAPKLLFHYYDKDFNNEADTPDNFQSRRPNTSFCFLDIRSPGLGDTAMYLCATSSAGTRNEKLFFGSGTQLSVL.

The genes are TRBV4-2 and TRBJ2-7; D might be TRBD2 (5 bases). The CDR3 has 14 residues. The germline gives CDR1 LGHNA, CDR2 YNFKEQ. The V end lost 0 bases, the J end lost 1 base, and 7 bases lay between the germline ends. The CDR3 here is CASSQDEGSYEQYF. The CDR3 region has the DNA TGTGCCAGCAGCCAAGACGAGGGTTCCTACGAGCAGTACTTC.